These T cell receptor beta chains were read from a single sample in a study of molecular identifiers for immune sequencing clone quantification. MiXCR was run by TCRdb on the PCR reads, yielding one entry per CDR3 protein. The sample holds about 320,000 distinct CDR3 sequences; roughly 23% are singletons and the top ten take approximately 0.85%. Sequencing was done on a sample of naive CD8+ T cells from blood, with Jurkat cell RNA spiked in. These receptors were collected from a human donor in good health. Some libraries in this study had Jurkat cell RNA spiked in. Both conserved end residues are part of each CDR3. The order of the fields is V gene, D gene, clone size, J gene, CDR3 protein, CDR3 DNA. D genes are given only for firm matches. Where a row states a size, it is once, few, many or the class of an expanded clone; other rows omit it.

v_call: TRBV4-3; d_call: TRBD1; clone_size: few; j_call: TRBJ2-3; cdr3_aa: CASSERTGGVTDTQYF; cdr3_nt: TGCGCCAGCAGCGAGAGGACAGGGGGTGTCACAGATACGCAGTATTTT
v_call: TRBV4-3; d_call: TRBD2; clone_size: -; j_call: TRBJ2-7; cdr3_aa: CASSRNLAGGPYEQYF; cdr3_nt: TGCGCCAGCAGCCGAAACCTAGCGGGAGGGCCGTACGAGCAGTACTTC
v_call: TRBV20-1; d_call: -; clone_size: many; j_call: TRBJ1-6; cdr3_aa: CSASGPGAGNSPLHF; cdr3_nt: TGCAGTGCTAGTGGGCCGGGGGCAGGGAATTCACCCCTCCACTTT
v_call: TRBV20-1; d_call: TRBD1; clone_size: many; j_call: TRBJ2-7; cdr3_aa: CSAPIRRQGSDEQYF; cdr3_nt: TGCAGTGCTCCTATACGCCGACAGGGGTCGGACGAGCAGTACTTC
v_call: TRBV20-1; d_call: -; clone_size: few; j_call: TRBJ2-1; cdr3_aa: CSARDGQGGVRNEQFF; cdr3_nt: TGCAGTGCTAGAGATGGGCAGGGGGGTGTACGCAATGAGCAGTTCTTC
v_call: TRBV29-1; d_call: -; clone_size: few; j_call: TRBJ1-2; cdr3_aa: CSVWGEGYGYTF; cdr3_nt: TGCAGCGTGTGGGGTGAAGGCTATGGCTACACCTTC
v_call: TRBV7-9; d_call: -; clone_size: many; j_call: TRBJ2-5; cdr3_aa: CASSPRTEETQYF; cdr3_nt: TGTGCCAGCAGCCCCCGGACAGAAGAGACCCAGTACTTC
v_call: TRBV7-6; d_call: -; clone_size: many; j_call: TRBJ1-3; cdr3_aa: CASSGGPTSGNTIYF; cdr3_nt: TGTGCCAGCAGCGGAGGACCGACCTCTGGAAACACCATATATTTT
v_call: TRBV2; d_call: -; clone_size: many; j_call: TRBJ1-5; cdr3_aa: CASSPNQHVQSNQPQHF; cdr3_nt: TGTGCCAGCAGTCCTAACCAACACGTACAAAGCAATCAGCCCCAGCATTTT
v_call: TRBV7-8; d_call: TRBD2; clone_size: many; j_call: TRBJ2-3; cdr3_aa: CASSLARGGQKISTDTQYF; cdr3_nt: TGTGCCAGCAGCTTAGCCCGGGGGGGTCAAAAAATCAGCACAGATACGCAGTATTTT
v_call: TRBV28; d_call: -; clone_size: -; j_call: TRBJ2-7; cdr3_aa: CASADGPAYEQYF; cdr3_nt: TGTGCCAGCGCCGACGGACCCGCCTACGAGCAGTACTTC
v_call: TRBV7-9; d_call: TRBD1; clone_size: many; j_call: TRBJ2-1; cdr3_aa: CASSNGQGAIDEQFF; cdr3_nt: TGTGCCAGCAGCAATGGACAGGGGGCTATCGATGAGCAGTTCTTC
v_call: TRBV2; d_call: -; clone_size: many; j_call: TRBJ1-1; cdr3_aa: CASSEVAGRIMNTEAFF; cdr3_nt: TGTGCCAGCAGTGAAGTGGCAGGAAGGATCATGAACACTGAAGCTTTCTTT
v_call: TRBV7-9; d_call: -; clone_size: many; j_call: TRBJ2-5; cdr3_aa: CASSLALRLETQYF; cdr3_nt: TGTGCCAGCAGCTTAGCGTTGAGGTTGGAGACCCAGTACTTC
v_call: TRBV15; d_call: TRBD1; clone_size: many; j_call: TRBJ2-1; cdr3_aa: CATNARTGTNEQFF; cdr3_nt: TGTGCCACCAATGCCCGGACAGGTACCAATGAGCAGTTCTTC
v_call: TRBV25-1; d_call: -; clone_size: many; j_call: TRBJ2-7; cdr3_aa: CASSDPYGGSQYF; cdr3_nt: TGTGCCAGCAGTGATCCTTACGGAGGGTCTCAGTACTTC
v_call: TRBV4-1; d_call: -; clone_size: many; j_call: TRBJ1-1; cdr3_aa: CASSQDWGQDNAFF; cdr3_nt: TGCGCCAGCAGCCAAGATTGGGGGCAGGACAACGCTTTCTTT
v_call: TRBV4-1; d_call: TRBD1; clone_size: -; j_call: TRBJ2-5; cdr3_aa: CASSPGQSGETQYF; cdr3_nt: TGCGCCAGCAGCCCGGGACAGTCTGGAGAGACCCAGTACTTC
v_call: TRBV5-1; d_call: -; clone_size: many; j_call: TRBJ2-7; cdr3_aa: CASSTLTRDPTYEQYF; cdr3_nt: TGCGCCAGCAGCACCTTAACAAGGGACCCCACCTACGAGCAGTACTTC
v_call: TRBV20-1; d_call: -; clone_size: -; j_call: TRBJ2-7; cdr3_aa: CSAGTLAPSYEQYF; cdr3_nt: TGCAGTGCTGGGACTCTAGCCCCCTCCTACGAGCAGTACTTC
v_call: TRBV11-2; d_call: TRBD2; clone_size: few; j_call: TRBJ2-3; cdr3_aa: CASSTERGSTDTQYF; cdr3_nt: TGTGCCAGCAGCACGGAGCGGGGTAGCACAGATACGCAGTATTTT
v_call: TRBV4-2; d_call: TRBD1; clone_size: -; j_call: TRBJ1-1; cdr3_aa: CASSPRTGDVEAFF; cdr3_nt: TGTGCCAGCAGCCCAAGGACAGGGGACGTGGAAGCTTTCTTT
v_call: TRBV7-9; d_call: -; clone_size: -; j_call: TRBJ2-3; cdr3_aa: CASSLSTDTLYF; cdr3_nt: TGTGCCAGCAGCCTTAGTACAGATACGCTGTATTTT
v_call: TRBV4-1; d_call: -; clone_size: many; j_call: TRBJ1-1; cdr3_aa: CASSQVQGRNTEAFF; cdr3_nt: TGCGCCAGCAGCCAAGTTCAGGGAAGGAACACTGAAGCTTTCTTT
v_call: TRBV7-6; d_call: TRBD1; clone_size: -; j_call: TRBJ2-1; cdr3_aa: CASSLGGTGGRDEQFF; cdr3_nt: TGTGCCAGCAGCTTAGGCGGGACAGGGGGCAGGGATGAGCAGTTCTTC
v_call: TRBV10-3; d_call: TRBD1; clone_size: many; j_call: TRBJ2-4; cdr3_aa: CATQGAKNIQYF; cdr3_nt: TGTGCCACACAGGGGGCCAAAAACATTCAGTACTTC
v_call: TRBV27; d_call: -; clone_size: -; j_call: TRBJ1-1; cdr3_aa: CASSLIGARGVRTEAFF; cdr3_nt: TGTGCCAGCAGTTTGATCGGCGCCAGGGGTGTTCGCACTGAAGCTTTCTTT
v_call: TRBV10-2; d_call: -; clone_size: few; j_call: TRBJ1-4; cdr3_aa: CASSDPPAGWANEKLFF; cdr3_nt: TGCGCCAGCAGTGACCCCCCGGCGGGATGGGCCAATGAAAAACTGTTTTTT
v_call: TRBV4-3; d_call: TRBD2; clone_size: many; j_call: TRBJ2-1; cdr3_aa: CASSALAGTNEQFF; cdr3_nt: TGCGCCAGCAGTGCGCTAGCGGGGACGAATGAGCAGTTCTTC
v_call: TRBV6-2/TRBV6-3; d_call: TRBD1; clone_size: -; j_call: TRBJ2-2; cdr3_aa: CASESSGQITGELFF; cdr3_nt: TGTGCCAGCGAATCTTCGGGACAGATCACCGGGGAGCTGTTTTTT
v_call: TRBV20-1; d_call: TRBD1; clone_size: many; j_call: TRBJ2-7; cdr3_aa: CSARGDSSYEQYF; cdr3_nt: TGCAGTGCTAGGGGGGACAGTTCCTACGAGCAGTACTTC
v_call: TRBV6-5; d_call: -; clone_size: many; j_call: TRBJ2-3; cdr3_aa: CASSYIHADTQYF; cdr3_nt: TGTGCCAGCAGTTACATCCACGCAGATACGCAGTATTTT
v_call: TRBV29-1; d_call: -; clone_size: many; j_call: TRBJ2-4; cdr3_aa: CSVDSYGGIQYF; cdr3_nt: TGCAGCGTTGATTCGTACGGGGGCATTCAGTACTTC
v_call: TRBV4-3; d_call: -; clone_size: many; j_call: TRBJ2-2; cdr3_aa: CASSQDIGVATGELFF; cdr3_nt: TGCGCCAGCAGCCAAGATATCGGGGTTGCCACCGGGGAGCTGTTTTTT
v_call: TRBV6-2/TRBV6-3; d_call: TRBD1; clone_size: many; j_call: TRBJ1-1; cdr3_aa: CASSYGYPGGGTEAFF; cdr3_nt: TGTGCCAGCAGTTACGGGTATCCAGGGGGCGGGACTGAAGCTTTCTTT
v_call: TRBV4-3; d_call: TRBD1; clone_size: many; j_call: TRBJ1-1; cdr3_aa: CASSQGGQGFSTEAFF; cdr3_nt: TGCGCCAGCAGCCAAGGTGGACAGGGATTTTCGACTGAAGCTTTCTTT
v_call: TRBV27; d_call: TRBD1; clone_size: many; j_call: TRBJ2-5; cdr3_aa: CASSLIGQGRETQYF; cdr3_nt: TGTGCCAGCAGTCTAATTGGACAGGGCAGAGAGACCCAGTACTTC
v_call: TRBV6-2/TRBV6-3; d_call: -; clone_size: many; j_call: TRBJ2-7; cdr3_aa: CASSYSIRKDEQYF; cdr3_nt: TGTGCCAGCAGTTACTCGATAAGGAAGGACGAGCAGTACTTC
v_call: TRBV5-4; d_call: TRBD2; clone_size: -; j_call: TRBJ2-1; cdr3_aa: CASSPGTSGSPPLDNEQFF; cdr3_nt: TGTGCCAGCAGCCCAGGGACTAGCGGGAGTCCACCTCTTGACAATGAGCAGTTCTTC
v_call: TRBV12-5; d_call: -; clone_size: many; j_call: TRBJ1-1; cdr3_aa: CASASPGFTEAFF; cdr3_nt: TGTGCTAGTGCCAGCCCCGGGTTTACTGAAGCTTTCTTT
v_call: TRBV18; d_call: -; clone_size: -; j_call: TRBJ2-3; cdr3_aa: CASSPFSEEVTDTQYF; cdr3_nt: TGTGCCAGCTCACCCTTCTCGGAGGAGGTAACAGATACGCAGTATTTT
v_call: TRBV7-2; d_call: -; clone_size: many; j_call: TRBJ2-1; cdr3_aa: CASRPAYSVLARLDNEQFF; cdr3_nt: TGTGCCAGCAGGCCCGCTTACTCAGTACTAGCTCGTCTAGACAATGAGCAGTTCTTC
v_call: TRBV12-3/TRBV12-4; d_call: -; clone_size: many; j_call: TRBJ2-7; cdr3_aa: CASSASSYEQYF; cdr3_nt: TGTGCCAGCAGTGCGAGCTCCTACGAGCAGTACTTC
v_call: TRBV3-1; d_call: TRBD2; clone_size: -; j_call: TRBJ2-3; cdr3_aa: CASSQVRLAGVPDTDTQYF; cdr3_nt: TGTGCCAGCAGCCAAGTCCGACTAGCGGGAGTTCCTGACACAGATACGCAGTATTTT
v_call: TRBV6-5; d_call: -; clone_size: many; j_call: TRBJ1-1; cdr3_aa: CASSYNKGAEAFF; cdr3_nt: TGTGCCAGCAGTTACAATAAAGGCGCTGAAGCTTTCTTT
v_call: TRBV29-1; d_call: TRBD1; clone_size: few; j_call: TRBJ1-1; cdr3_aa: CSVVGTGGYTNTEAFF; cdr3_nt: TGCAGCGTTGTGGGGACAGGGGGGTACACGAACACTGAAGCTTTCTTT
v_call: TRBV27; d_call: -; clone_size: few; j_call: TRBJ2-7; cdr3_aa: CASSILLAGSTREQYF; cdr3_nt: TGTGCCAGCAGTATCCTCCTTGCGGGGTCGACGCGGGAGCAGTACTTC
v_call: TRBV6-5; d_call: -; clone_size: many; j_call: TRBJ1-4; cdr3_aa: CASSPLSVRNEKLFF; cdr3_nt: TGTGCCAGCAGTCCTTTGTCCGTGAGAAATGAAAAACTGTTTTTT
v_call: TRBV20-1; d_call: TRBD2; clone_size: few; j_call: TRBJ2-7; cdr3_aa: CSARDRLAGGPGYEQYF; cdr3_nt: TGCAGTGCTAGAGATAGACTAGCGGGAGGGCCGGGGTACGAGCAGTACTTC
v_call: TRBV5-6; d_call: TRBD2; clone_size: -; j_call: TRBJ2-3; cdr3_aa: CASSLLRGDTGTQYF; cdr3_nt: TGTGCCAGCAGCTTGTTGCGGGGGGACACAGGTACGCAGTATTTT
v_call: TRBV7-6; d_call: -; clone_size: many; j_call: TRBJ2-7; cdr3_aa: CASSSTRGFHEQYF; cdr3_nt: TGTGCCAGCAGCTCCACCCGGGGCTTCCACGAGCAGTACTTC
v_call: TRBV13; d_call: TRBD1; clone_size: many; j_call: TRBJ2-3; cdr3_aa: CASQLGQVADTQYF; cdr3_nt: TGTGCCAGCCAGCTCGGACAGGTTGCAGATACGCAGTATTTT
v_call: TRBV29-1; d_call: TRBD1; clone_size: many; j_call: TRBJ2-4; cdr3_aa: CSRGQGAAKNIQYF; cdr3_nt: TGCAGCCGGGGACAGGGAGCAGCCAAAAACATTCAGTACTTC
v_call: TRBV28; d_call: -; clone_size: once; j_call: TRBJ1-6; cdr3_aa: CASSSVQERFHF; cdr3_nt: TGTGCCAGCAGTTCCGTGCAAGAACGCTTCCACTTT
v_call: TRBV12-5; d_call: -; clone_size: many; j_call: TRBJ1-5; cdr3_aa: CASYQPQHF; cdr3_nt: TGTGCTAGCTATCAGCCCCAGCATTTT
v_call: TRBV13; d_call: -; clone_size: many; j_call: TRBJ2-5; cdr3_aa: CASSGALQETQYF; cdr3_nt: TGTGCCAGCAGCGGAGCACTCCAAGAGACCCAGTACTTC
v_call: TRBV20-1; d_call: -; clone_size: few; j_call: TRBJ2-3; cdr3_aa: CSARAGDGFTDTQYF; cdr3_nt: TGCAGTGCTAGAGCTGGGGACGGATTTACAGATACGCAGTATTTT
v_call: TRBV7-9; d_call: -; clone_size: -; j_call: TRBJ1-6; cdr3_aa: CASSSGGNSPLHF; cdr3_nt: TGTGCCAGCAGCTCGGGGGGGAATTCACCCCTCCACTTT
v_call: TRBV6-5; d_call: -; clone_size: many; j_call: TRBJ1-2; cdr3_aa: CASTPGEYPYYGYTF; cdr3_nt: TGTGCCAGCACCCCCGGGGAGTACCCTTACTATGGCTACACCTTC